This T cell receptor beta chain derives from a study of blood T cell repertoires in COVID-19. This clone came up once. Between the trimmed V and J ends, which lost 0 bases and 8 bases, there was a span of 12 bases. Germline V lookup: CDR1 SGHRS, CDR2 YFSETQ. The CDR3 has 14 amino acids. Only in-frame clones appear in the TCRdb table, and some are missing; sequencing was by immunoSEQ multiplex PCR. The table lists about 46,000 clones, about 88% of them singletons. The receptor was derived from a woman aged 50 to 60 who had recovered from COVID-19. The V and J genes are TRBV5-1 and TRBJ2-1, with D tentatively TRBD2 (6 bases). Sequenced: PBMCs or T cells enriched from blood (not recorded which). CDR3 residues: CASSLVTREDEQFF. The CDR3 DNA reads as TGCGCCAGCAGCTTGGTAACTAGGGAGGATGAGCAGTTCTTC.